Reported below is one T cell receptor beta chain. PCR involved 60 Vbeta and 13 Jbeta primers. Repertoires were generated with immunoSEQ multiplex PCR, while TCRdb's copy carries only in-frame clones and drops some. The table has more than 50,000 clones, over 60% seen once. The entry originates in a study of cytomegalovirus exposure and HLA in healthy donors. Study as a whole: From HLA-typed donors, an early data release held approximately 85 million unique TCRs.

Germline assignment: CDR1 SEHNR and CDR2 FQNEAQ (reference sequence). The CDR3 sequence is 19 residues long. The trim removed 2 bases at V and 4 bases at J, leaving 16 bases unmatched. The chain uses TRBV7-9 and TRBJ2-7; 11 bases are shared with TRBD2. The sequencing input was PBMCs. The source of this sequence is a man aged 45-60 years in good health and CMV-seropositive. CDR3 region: CASSLMGALAGGLDYEQYF. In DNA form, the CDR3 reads TGTGCCAGCAGCTTAATGGGAGCCTTAGCGGGAGGGCTCGATTACGAGCAGTACTTC. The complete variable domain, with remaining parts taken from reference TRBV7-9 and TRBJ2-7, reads DTGVSQNPRHKITKRGQNVTFRCDPISEHNRLYWYRQTLGQGPEFLTYFQNEAQLEKSRLLSDRFSAERPKGSFSTLEIQRTEQGDSAMYLCASSLMGALAGGLDYEQYFGPGTRLTVT.